This is a list of T cell receptor beta chains from one sample in a study of breast tumors, draining lymph nodes, adjacent tissues. TCRdb called the multiplex PCR reads again in MiXCR, with one record for every CDR3 protein. The profile shows around 130,000 distinct CDR3 sequences, 21% of them singletons. Material: axillary lymph node tissue. These receptors all stem from a female donor with breast cancer. Some clones in this sample may be carry-over from other donors' samples. The CDR3 runs from the conserved cysteine through the conserved F or W. The D gene is left open where the match is weak. Clone size, where shown, is once, few, many, or a class for clones that have expanded.

v_call	j_call	clone_size	d_call	cdr3_nt	cdr3_aa
TRBV29-1	TRBJ1-4	many	NA	TGCAGCGTACAGCGACAAGGGGAAAAACTGTTTTTT	CSVQRQGEKLFF
TRBV5-1	TRBJ1-2	many	TRBD1	TGCGCCAGCAGCTTAGACAGGGGTGTTTATGGCTACACCTTC	CASSLDRGVYGYTF
TRBV6-1	TRBJ1-6	many	TRBD1	TGTGCCAGCAGTGGGACAGGGATTAATTCACCCCTCCACTTT	CASSGTGINSPLHF
TRBV28	TRBJ2-7	NA	NA	TGTGCCAGCAGTCCCTTCCGATTGGGCTTGAACGAGCAGTACTTC	CASSPFRLGLNEQYF
TRBV9	TRBJ2-5	NA	TRBD2	TGTGCCAGCAGCGTAGGATTAGCGGGGGCCCAAGAGACCCAGTACTTC	CASSVGLAGAQETQYF
TRBV18	TRBJ2-1	many	TRBD2	TGTGCCAGCTCACCACTTCTAGCGGGGAATCCAAATGAGCAGTTCTTC	CASSPLLAGNPNEQFF
TRBV7-3	TRBJ1-3	many	TRBD1	TGTGCCAGCAGCTTAATAGGGGGCTTTGGAAACACCATATATTTT	CASSLIGGFGNTIYF
TRBV6-1	TRBJ2-7	many	NA	TGTGCCAGCAGTGATGGGCAGTATGACTACGAGCAGTACTTC	CASSDGQYDYEQYF
TRBV5-5	TRBJ2-7	NA	TRBD1	TGTGCCAGCAGCTTGAGTGAGGACAGGTATTACGAGCAGTACTTC	CASSLSEDRYYEQYF
TRBV5-1	TRBJ2-2	NA	NA	TGCGTCAGCAGCTTGGAGGGCAGGGGGTACACTGGGGAGCTGTTTTTT	CVSSLEGRGYTGELFF
TRBV4-2	TRBJ2-7	many	TRBD2	TGTGCCAGCAGCCAGGAGCGTAGCGGGACGGGAGAGCAGTACTTC	CASSQERSGTGEQYF
TRBV20-1	TRBJ1-2	many	TRBD1	TGCAGTGCTAGACCTGGACAGGAGATCACCTACACCTTC	CSARPGQEITYTF
TRBV10-3	TRBJ1-5	many	NA	TGTGCCATCAGTGAGTCGGCGTCAGGTAGTAGCAATCAGCCCCAGCATTTT	CAISESASGSSNQPQHF
TRBV4-1	TRBJ2-1	many	NA	TGCGCCAGCAGCCAATCCTTAAGGAACAACAATGAGCAGTTCTTC	CASSQSLRNNNEQFF
TRBV25-1	TRBJ1-3	once	NA	TGTGCCAGCAGGATCGGAGGGGTTGGAAACACCATATATTTT	CASRIGGVGNTIYF
TRBV6-1	TRBJ2-3	many	NA	TGTGCCAGCAGTGAAGGTCGAGGAGATACGCAGTATTTT	CASSEGRGDTQYF
TRBV11-3	TRBJ2-1	many	TRBD2	TGTGCCAGCAGCTTAAGAACTAGCGGGAGTACCTACAATGAGCAGTTCTTC	CASSLRTSGSTYNEQFF
TRBV18	TRBJ2-5	NA	TRBD1	TGTGCCAGCTCACCATTCGACACAGGGGCCGAACCGGCGGCCCAGTACTTC	CASSPFDTGAEPAAQYF
TRBV20-1	TRBJ2-7	many	NA	TGCAGTGCTAGAGATCAGGGACGCTACGAGCAGTACTTC	CSARDQGRYEQYF
TRBV6-1	TRBJ2-3	many	TRBD2	TGTGCCAGCAGTGAATACGGCGGGAGTGCAGATACGCAGTATTTT	CASSEYGGSADTQYF
TRBV5-1	TRBJ2-1	many	NA	TGCGCCAGCAGCTTGTGGGGGGGCGAGCAGTTCTTC	CASSLWGGEQFF
TRBV20-1	TRBJ2-5	many	NA	TGCAGTGCTAGTTCTCGGGATCTGGAGACCCAGTACTTC	CSASSRDLETQYF
TRBV28	TRBJ1-2	NA	NA	TGTGCCAGCAGTTTCGGGGGGGGCCCTGGCTACACCTTC	CASSFGGGPGYTF
TRBV28	TRBJ2-1	NA	TRBD2	TGTGCCAGCAGTTGGGGGGTGACTAGCGGGCTTTACAATGAGCAGTTCTTC	CASSWGVTSGLYNEQFF
TRBV5-1	TRBJ2-1	many	NA	TGCGCCAGCAGCTTGGTGGCAGGGAGCTCCTACAATGAGCAGTTCTTC	CASSLVAGSSYNEQFF
TRBV2	TRBJ2-6	many	TRBD2	TGTGCCAGCAGTGGGGGGGGAGCCTCTGGGGCCAACGTCCTGACTTTC	CASSGGGASGANVLTF